A selection of T cell receptor beta chains follows, all from one sample in a study of T cell repertoires in cytomegalovirus infection. TCRdb itself ran the reads through MiXCR, one entry per CDR3 protein. The sample lists 830,000 or so distinct CDR3 sequences, about 31% seen once, with roughly 12% in the top ten. These TCRs' antigens remain unknown. The sequencing here drew on cultured CD8+ T cells from PBMCs, taken from culture after CMV antigen stimulation. Every receptor here comes from a human donor in good health (CMV status not recorded). Some clones in this sample may be carry-over from other donors' samples. The CDR3 runs from the conserved cysteine through the conserved F or W. D genes are given only for firm matches. Rows give clone size only sometimes, using once, few, many, or a class for an expanded clone.

v_call	d_call	j_call	clone_size	cdr3_aa	cdr3_nt
TRBV4-1	.	TRBJ2-5	.	CASSQKPQTRAQETQYF	TGCGCCAGCAGCCAAAAACCACAGACTAGGGCACAAGAGACCCAGTACTTC
TRBV6-2/TRBV6-3	.	TRBJ2-1	.	CASSYRGPSYNEQFF	TGTGCCAGCAGTTACAGGGGCCCCTCCTACAATGAGCAGTTCTTC
TRBV6-2/TRBV6-3	.	TRBJ2-5	few	CASSYETFQETQYF	TGTGCCAGCAGTTACGAAACTTTCCAAGAGACCCAGTACTTC
TRBV7-9	.	TRBJ2-1	.	CASSLISLAYNEQFF	TGTGCCAGCAGCTTAATCTCACTAGCTTACAATGAGCAGTTCTTC
TRBV6-6	.	TRBJ2-1	.	CASSYSIPESYNEQFF	TGTGCCAGCAGTTACTCTATCCCAGAGTCCTACAATGAGCAGTTCTTC
TRBV5-1	TRBD2	TRBJ2-7	.	CASSGGLAGTIGVEQYF	TGCGCCAGCAGCGGGGGACTAGCGGGGACGATAGGGGTCGAGCAGTACTTC
TRBV12-2	.	TRBJ2-3	few	CASRLIPDTQYF	TGTGCAAGTCGCTTAATTCCAGATACGCAGTATTTT
TRBV6-6	TRBD2	TRBJ2-1	.	CASSYVASGGVSSYNEQFF	TGTGCCAGCAGTTACGTGGCTAGCGGGGGGGTTAGCTCCTACAATGAGCAGTTCTTC
TRBV11-2	.	TRBJ2-1	.	CASSNFRLPRPDEQFF	TGTGCCAGCAGCAACTTTCGACTCCCAAGGCCAGATGAGCAGTTCTTC
TRBV29-1	.	TRBJ1-1	.	CSVVAGQRAEAFF	TGCAGCGTTGTGGCAGGGCAAAGGGCTGAAGCTTTCTTT
TRBV7-9	.	TRBJ2-3	many	CASSLVSGSSTDTQYF	TGTGCCAGCAGCTTAGTATCCGGCTCAAGCACAGATACGCAGTATTTT
TRBV6-2/TRBV6-3	.	TRBJ1-1	.	CASLPFRRSNTEAFF	TGTGCCAGCCTTCCTTTTCGTCGCAGTAACACTGAAGCTTTCTTT
TRBV4-3	.	TRBJ2-1	few	CASSQDTRGSSYNEQFF	TGCGCCAGCAGCCAAGATACCCGCGGAAGCTCCTACAATGAGCAGTTCTTC
TRBV24-1	TRBD1	TRBJ2-2	few	CATGRQGDNTGELFF	TGTGCCACCGGAAGACAGGGGGATAACACCGGGGAGCTGTTTTTT
TRBV10-3	.	TRBJ1-1	.	CAIREDSTEAFF	TGTGCCATCAGGGAGGACAGCACTGAAGCTTTCTTT
TRBV7-6	.	TRBJ1-4	many	CASSLAKQTTNEKLFF	TGTGCCAGCAGCTTAGCAAAGCAGACCACTAATGAAAAACTGTTTTTT
TRBV9	TRBD1	TRBJ1-1	many	CASSPRDRNTEAFF	TGTGCCAGCAGCCCCCGGGACAGGAACACTGAAGCTTTCTTT
TRBV7-6	.	TRBJ2-3	.	CASSFGLRVSDTQYF	TGTGCCAGCAGCTTTGGATTGAGGGTTTCGGATACGCAGTATTTT
TRBV6-5	TRBD1	TRBJ2-7	.	CASSYSGQGGRYEQYF	TGTGCCAGCAGTTACTCGGGACAGGGGGGGAGGTACGAGCAGTACTTC
TRBV4-3	.	TRBJ1-6	.	CASSQEEDGFNSPLHF	TGCGCCAGCAGCCAAGAAGAGGACGGATTTAATTCACCCCTCCACTTT
TRBV12-3/TRBV12-4	TRBD1	TRBJ2-7	.	CASSSDRVAHEQYF	TGTGCCAGCAGCTCCGACAGGGTTGCCCACGAGCAGTACTTC
TRBV7-2	.	TRBJ1-2	many	CASSSEPGQGSFF	TGTGCCAGCAGCTCGGAACCGGGACAAGGCTCCTTCTTC